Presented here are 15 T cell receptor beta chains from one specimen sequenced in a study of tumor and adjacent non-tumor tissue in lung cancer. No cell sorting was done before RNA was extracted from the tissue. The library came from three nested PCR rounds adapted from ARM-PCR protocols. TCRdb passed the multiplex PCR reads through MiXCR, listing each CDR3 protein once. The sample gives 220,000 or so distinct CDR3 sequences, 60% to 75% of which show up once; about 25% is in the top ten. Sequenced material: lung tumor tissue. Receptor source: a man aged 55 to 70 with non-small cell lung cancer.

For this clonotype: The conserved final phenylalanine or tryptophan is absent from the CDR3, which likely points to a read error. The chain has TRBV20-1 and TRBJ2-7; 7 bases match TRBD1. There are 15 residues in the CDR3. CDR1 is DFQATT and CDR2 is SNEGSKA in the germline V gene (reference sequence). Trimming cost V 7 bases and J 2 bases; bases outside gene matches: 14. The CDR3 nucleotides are TGCAGTGTCGCCACAGGGGCAGTCAGAACCTACGAGCAGTACCTC. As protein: CSVATGAVRTYEQYL.

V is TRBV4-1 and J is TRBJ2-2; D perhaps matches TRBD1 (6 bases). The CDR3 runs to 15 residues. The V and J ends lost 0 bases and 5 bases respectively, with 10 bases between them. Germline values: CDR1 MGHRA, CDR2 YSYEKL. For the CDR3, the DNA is TGCGCCAGCAGCCAAGAGTCGAGGGGGACCGGGGAGCTGTTTTTT. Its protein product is CASSQESRGTGELFF.

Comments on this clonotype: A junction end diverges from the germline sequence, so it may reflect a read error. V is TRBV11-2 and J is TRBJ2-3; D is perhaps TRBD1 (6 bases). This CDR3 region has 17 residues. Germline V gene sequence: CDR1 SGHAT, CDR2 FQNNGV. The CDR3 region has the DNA TGTGCCAGCAGCTTACTTCTTAAGGGGGTCCGCACAGTTACGCAGTATTTT. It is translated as CASSLLLKGVRTVTQYF.

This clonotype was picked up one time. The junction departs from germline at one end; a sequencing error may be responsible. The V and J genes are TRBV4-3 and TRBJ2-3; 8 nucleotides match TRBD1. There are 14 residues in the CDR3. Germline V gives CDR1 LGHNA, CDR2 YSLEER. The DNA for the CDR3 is TGCCCCAGCAGCCGGACAGGGAGCACAGATATGCAGTATTTT. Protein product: CPSSRTGSTDMQYF.

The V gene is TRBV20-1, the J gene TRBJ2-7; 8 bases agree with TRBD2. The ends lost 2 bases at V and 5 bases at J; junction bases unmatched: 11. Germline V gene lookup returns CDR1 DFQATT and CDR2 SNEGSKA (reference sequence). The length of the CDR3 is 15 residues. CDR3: CSARMSSGSLNEQYF. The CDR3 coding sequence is TGCAGTGCTAGAATGTCCAGCGGGAGTCTCAACGAGCAGTACTTC.

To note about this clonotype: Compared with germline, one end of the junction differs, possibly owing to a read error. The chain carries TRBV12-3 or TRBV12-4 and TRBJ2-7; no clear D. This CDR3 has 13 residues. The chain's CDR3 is CASCLLGSYEQYF. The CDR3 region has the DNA TGTGCCAGCTGTTTGCTAGGGTCTTACGAGCAGTACTTC.

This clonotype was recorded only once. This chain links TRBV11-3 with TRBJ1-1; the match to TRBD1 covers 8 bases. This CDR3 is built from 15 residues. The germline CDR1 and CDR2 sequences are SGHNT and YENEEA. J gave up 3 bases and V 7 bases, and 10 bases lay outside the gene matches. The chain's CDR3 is CASNPWTGMHTEAFF. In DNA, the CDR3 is TGTGCCAGCAACCCTTGGACAGGGATGCACACTGAAGCTTTCTTT. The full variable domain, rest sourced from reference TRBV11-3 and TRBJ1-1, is EAGVVQSPRYKIIEKKQPVAFWCNPISGHNTLYWYLQNLGQGPELLIRYENEEAVDDSQLPKDRFSAERLKGVDSTLKIQPAELGDSAVYLCASNPWTGMHTEAFFGQGTRLTVV.

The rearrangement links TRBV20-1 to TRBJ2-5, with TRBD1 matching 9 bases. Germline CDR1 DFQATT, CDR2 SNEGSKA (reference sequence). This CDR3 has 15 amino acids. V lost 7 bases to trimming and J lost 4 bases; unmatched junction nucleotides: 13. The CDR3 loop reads CSVTSDRGISETQYF. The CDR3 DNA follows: TGCAGTGTTACCTCCGACAGGGGGATATCAGAGACCCAGTACTTC.

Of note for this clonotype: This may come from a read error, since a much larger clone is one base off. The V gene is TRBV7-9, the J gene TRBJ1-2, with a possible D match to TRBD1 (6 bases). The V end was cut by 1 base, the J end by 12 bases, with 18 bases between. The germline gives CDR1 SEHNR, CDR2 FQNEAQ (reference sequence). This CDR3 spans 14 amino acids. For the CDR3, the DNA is TGTGCCAGCAGCTTAGGATCCAGGGGCAAAGGCCACACCTTC. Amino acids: CASSLGSRGKGHTF.

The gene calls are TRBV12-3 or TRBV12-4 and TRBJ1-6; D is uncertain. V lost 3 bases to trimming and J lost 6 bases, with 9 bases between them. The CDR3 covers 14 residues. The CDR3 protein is CASSFRNLNSPLHF. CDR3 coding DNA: TGTGCCAGCAGTTTCAGGAACCTTAATTCACCCCTCCACTTT.

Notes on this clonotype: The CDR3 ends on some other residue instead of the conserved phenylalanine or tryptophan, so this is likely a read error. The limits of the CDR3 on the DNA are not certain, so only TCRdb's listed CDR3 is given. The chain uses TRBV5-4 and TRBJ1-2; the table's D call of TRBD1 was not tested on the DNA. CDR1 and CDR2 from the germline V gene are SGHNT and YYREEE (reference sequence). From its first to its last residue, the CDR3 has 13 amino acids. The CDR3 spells CASSSGTSNGYIL.

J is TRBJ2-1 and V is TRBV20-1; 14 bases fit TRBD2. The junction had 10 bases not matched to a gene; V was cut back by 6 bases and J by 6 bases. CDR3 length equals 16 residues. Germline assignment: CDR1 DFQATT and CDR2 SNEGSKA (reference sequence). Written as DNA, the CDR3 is TGCAGTGCCTACCCTCCGACTAGCGGGGGGGGCAATGAGCAGTTCTTC. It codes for CSAYPPTSGGGNEQFF.

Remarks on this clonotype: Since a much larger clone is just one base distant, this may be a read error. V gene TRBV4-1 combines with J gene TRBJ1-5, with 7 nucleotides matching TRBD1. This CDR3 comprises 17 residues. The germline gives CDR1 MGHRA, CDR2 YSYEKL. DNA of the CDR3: TGCGCCTGCAGCCAAGTTCCCGGGACAGTAAGGGGTCAGCCCCAGCATTTT. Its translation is CACSQVPGTVRGQPQHF.

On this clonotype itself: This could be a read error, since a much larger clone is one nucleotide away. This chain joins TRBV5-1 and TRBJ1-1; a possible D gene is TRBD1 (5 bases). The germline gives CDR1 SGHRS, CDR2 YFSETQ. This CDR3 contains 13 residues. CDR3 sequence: CPSQAGTNTEAFF. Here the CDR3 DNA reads TGCCCCAGCCAGGCAGGGACGAACACTGAAGCTTTCTTT.

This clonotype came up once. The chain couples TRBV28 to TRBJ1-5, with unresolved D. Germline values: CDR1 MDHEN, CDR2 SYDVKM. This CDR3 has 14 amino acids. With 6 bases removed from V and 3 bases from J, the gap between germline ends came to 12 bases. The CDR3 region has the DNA TGTGCCAGCAGCCCCGGACCAGACAATCAGCCCCAGCATTTT. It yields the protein CASSPGPDNQPQHF.